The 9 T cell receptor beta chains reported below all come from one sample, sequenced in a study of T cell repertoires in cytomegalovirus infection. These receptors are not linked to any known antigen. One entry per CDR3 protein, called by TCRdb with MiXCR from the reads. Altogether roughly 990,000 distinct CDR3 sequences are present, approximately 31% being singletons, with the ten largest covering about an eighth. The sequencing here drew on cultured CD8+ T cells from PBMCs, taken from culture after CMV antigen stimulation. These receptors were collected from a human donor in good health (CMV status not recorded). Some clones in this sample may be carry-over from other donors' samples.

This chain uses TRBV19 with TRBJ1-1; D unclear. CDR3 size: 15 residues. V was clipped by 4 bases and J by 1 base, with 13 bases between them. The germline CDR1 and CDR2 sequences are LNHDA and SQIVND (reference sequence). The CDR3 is CASSTMTSGNTEAFF. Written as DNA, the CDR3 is TGTGCCAGTAGTACGATGACCTCAGGGAACACTGAAGCTTTCTTT. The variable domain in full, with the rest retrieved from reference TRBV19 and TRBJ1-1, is DGGITQSPKYLFRKEGQNVTLSCEQNLNHDAMYWYRQDPGQGLRLIYYSQIVNDFQKGDIAEGYSVSREKKESFPLTVTSAQKNPTAFYLCASSTMTSGNTEAFFGQGTRLTVV.

The CDR3 region is CASSRLYDMGYTF. In DNA form, the CDR3 reads TGTGCCAGCAGTCGCCTATATGACATGGGCTACACCTTC. V is TRBV6-1 and J is TRBJ1-2; D is uncertain. Germline loops: CDR1 MNHNS, CDR2 SASEGT. Trimming removed 5 bases from V and 8 bases from J, with 15 bases in between. The CDR3 sequence is 13 residues long.

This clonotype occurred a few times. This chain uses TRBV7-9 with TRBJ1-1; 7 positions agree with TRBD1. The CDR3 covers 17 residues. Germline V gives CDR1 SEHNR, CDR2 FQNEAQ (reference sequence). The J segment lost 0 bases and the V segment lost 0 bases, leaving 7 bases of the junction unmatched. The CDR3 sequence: CASSLASQGDLNTEAFF. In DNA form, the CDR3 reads TGTGCCAGCAGCTTAGCATCTCAGGGGGACTTGAACACTGAAGCTTTCTTT.

The CDR3: CASSHRTGGSYNEQFF. DNA for the CDR3: TGTGCCAGCAGCCACCGGACAGGGGGCTCCTACAATGAGCAGTTCTTC. The chain couples TRBV11-3 to TRBJ2-1; 10 bases align to TRBD1. The V gene end was trimmed by 5 bases and the J gene end by 0 bases; junction bases not matched to a gene: 4. Per the germline V gene, CDR1 is SGHNT and CDR2 is YENEEA. The CDR3 contains 16 residues.

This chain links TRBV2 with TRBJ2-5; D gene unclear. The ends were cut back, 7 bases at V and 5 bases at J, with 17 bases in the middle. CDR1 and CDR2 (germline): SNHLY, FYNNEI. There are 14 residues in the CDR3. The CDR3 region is CASTMTSSAETQYF. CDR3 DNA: TGTGCCAGCACCATGACATCTTCAGCGGAGACCCAGTACTTC.

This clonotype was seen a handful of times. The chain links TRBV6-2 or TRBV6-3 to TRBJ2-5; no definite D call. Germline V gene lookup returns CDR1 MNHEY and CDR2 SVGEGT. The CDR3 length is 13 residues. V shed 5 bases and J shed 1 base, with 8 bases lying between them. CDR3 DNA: TGTGCCAGCAGTAGCAGTTTCCAAGAGACCCAGTACTTC. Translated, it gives CASSSSFQETQYF.

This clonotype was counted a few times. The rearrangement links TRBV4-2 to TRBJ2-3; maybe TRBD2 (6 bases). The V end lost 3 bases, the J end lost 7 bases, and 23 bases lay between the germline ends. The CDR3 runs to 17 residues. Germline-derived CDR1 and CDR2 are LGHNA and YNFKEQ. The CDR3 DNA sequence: TGTGCCAGCAGCCAGGACCTAGGAGGGGCCCTCTTAAATACGCAGTATTTT. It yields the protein CASSQDLGGALLNTQYF.

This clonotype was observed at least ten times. CDR3 nucleotide sequence: TGTGCCAGCAGTCCCGGTCCCGAGCAGTTCTTC. Translating gives CASSPGPEQFF. The chain recombines TRBV12-3 or TRBV12-4 with TRBJ2-1; D is unclear. Trimming stripped 5 bases from V and 10 bases from J, with 9 bases between. CDR3 length: 11 residues.

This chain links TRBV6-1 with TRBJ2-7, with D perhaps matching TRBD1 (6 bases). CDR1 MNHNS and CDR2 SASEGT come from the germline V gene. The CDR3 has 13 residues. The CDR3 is CVSTNQGLEEQYV. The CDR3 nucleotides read TGTGTCAGCACCAATCAGGGGCTTGAGGAGCAGTACGTC.